The source of this TCR beta chain is a study of blood T cell repertoires in COVID-19. Assay used: immunoSEQ multiplex PCR; TCRdb lists only in-frame clones, some missing. Of approximately 50,000 clones detected, about 90% appear once; the ten largest clones hold less than 4%. The V gene lost 4 bases and the J gene lost 3 bases, with 10 bases spanning the gap. The CDR3 is made up of 13 amino acids. Germline assignment: CDR1 MNHEY and CDR2 SVGAGI. The rearrangement links TRBV6-5 to TRBJ2-7, with D uncertain. Sample: peripheral blood. The receptor comes from a human donor in a cohort sampled during active COVID-19. DNA of the CDR3: TGTGCCAGCAGTTTGGCAGGCCTCTACGAGCAGTACTTC. Amino acid sequence: CASSLAGLYEQYF.